These T cell receptor beta chains were read from a single sample in a study of cytomegalovirus exposure and HLA in healthy donors. Produced via immunoSEQ multiplex PCR; TCRdb's table is partial and in-frame only. The sample table includes around 130,000 clones. Material: PBMCs. These receptors were collected from a middle-aged woman in good health and CMV-seronegative. The CDR3 runs from the conserved cysteine through the conserved F or W. A D gene is named only where the DNA matches it firmly.

>TRBD1|TRBV27|TRBJ1-1
TGTGCCAGCAGTCGCCGATCCGGGACAGGGGACATGAACACTGAAGCTTTCTTT
CASSRRSGTGDMNTEAFF
>TRBD1|TRBV7-3|TRBJ1-2
TGTGCCAGCAACCCGACAGGGGCTAACTATGGCTACACCTTC
CASNPTGANYGYTF
>-|TRBV7-2|TRBJ1-2
TGTGCCAGCAGCCCAACGGCAGGGGATGGCTACACCTTC
CASSPTAGDGYTF
>TRBD1|TRBV7-9|TRBJ2-5
TGTGCCAGCAGCCGCGGGAGGTCCGGGACAGGGGGTCTCGAAGAGACCCAGTACTTC
CASSRGRSGTGGLEETQYF
>-|TRBV2|TRBJ1-5
TGTGCCAGCAGGTTCTCTGGGGCTCAGCCCCAGCATTTT
CASRFSGAQPQHF
>-|TRBV5-1|TRBJ2-1
TGCGCCAGCAGCTACAATTACAATGAGCAGTTCTTC
CASSYNYNEQFF
>TRBD1|TRBV6-1|TRBJ1-6
TGTGCCAGCAGTGCGGACAGGGTTAATTCACCCCTCCACTTT
CASSADRVNSPLHF
>TRBD2|TRBV5-1|TRBJ2-1
TGCGCCAGCGGACTAGCGGGGGGCGGCTCCTACAATGAGCAGTTCTTC
CASGLAGGGSYNEQFF
>TRBD2|TRBV5-1|TRBJ2-1
TGCGCCAGCAGCCGTAAAGCGGGGGGTAACTACAATGAGCAGTTCTTC
CASSRKAGGNYNEQFF
>-|TRBV23-1|TRBJ1-5
TGCGCCAGCAGTCGAGGGGGAGATCAGCCCCAGCATTTT
CASSRGGDQPQHF
>TRBD2|TRBV7-9|TRBJ2-5
TGTGCCAGCAGCTCGGGACTAGCGGGGGTGGAAGAGACCCAGTACTTC
CASSSGLAGVEETQYF
>TRBD1|TRBV5-5|TRBJ1-5
TGTGCCAGCAGCTTTACCGGGACAGGGAATCAGCCCCAGCATTTT
CASSFTGTGNQPQHF
>-|TRBV7-6|TRBJ1-3
TGTGCCAGCAGCTTAGGGACAGTGAACTCTGGAAACACCATATATTTT
CASSLGTVNSGNTIYF
>-|TRBV7-2|TRBJ2-3
TGTGCCAGCAGTCCCCCGGGTAGAAGTGTTACGCAGTATTTT
CASSPPGRSVTQYF
>TRBD1|TRBV10-3|TRBJ2-2
TGTGCCATCAGGGGGGACAGGGAGGGCACCGGGGAGCTGTTTTTT
CAIRGDREGTGELFF
>-|TRBV2|TRBJ1-1
TGTGCCAGCAGTGCCCAAATGAACACTGAAGCTTTCTTT
CASSAQMNTEAFF
>-|TRBV5-6|TRBJ1-2
TGTGCCAGCAGCTTGGCCAAACGATGGCAGGGCTATGGCTACACCTTC
CASSLAKRWQGYGYTF
>-|TRBV4-2|TRBJ1-2
TGTGCCAGCAGCCAAGAAGCGGTAGGAGGCTATGGCTACACCTTC
CASSQEAVGGYGYTF
>-|TRBV7-6|TRBJ1-1
TGTGCCAGCAGCACTCAGACAGGGAACACTGAAGCTTTCTTT
CASSTQTGNTEAFF
>-|TRBV7-9|TRBJ1-2
TGTGCCAGCAGCTTAGACAGGACCGAGAGGTACACCTTC
CASSLDRTERYTF
>-|TRBV9|TRBJ2-1
TGTGCCAGCAGCGTAGGGCGGGGGCAAGATGAGCAGTTCTTC
CASSVGRGQDEQFF
>TRBD1|TRBV7-9|TRBJ1-2
TGTGCCAGCAGCTCCTCCGGGACAGGGACCTATGGCTACACCTTC
CASSSSGTGTYGYTF
>-|TRBV4-2|TRBJ1-6
TGTGCCAGCAGCCAAGAGGGGCCCTATAATTCACCCCTCCACTTT
CASSQEGPYNSPLHF
>TRBD2|TRBV19|TRBJ2-3
TGTGCCAGTAAGAGTCAGCGGGGGGGCTTCGGAGATACGCAGTATTTT
CASKSQRGGFGDTQYF
>TRBD2|TRBV7-6|TRBJ2-1
TGTGCCAGCAGCTTAGGGGGCGGGGGGGCCTACAATGAGCAGTTCTTC
CASSLGGGGAYNEQFF
>-|TRBV4-2|TRBJ1-2
TGTGCCAGCAGCCAAGAAACACTAGCCCCCTATGGCTACACCTTC
CASSQETLAPYGYTF
>-|TRBV5-1|TRBJ1-4
TGCGCCAGCAGCTTAACCCCCCAGGGTGATGAAAAACTGTTTTTT
CASSLTPQGDEKLFF
>-|TRBV4-3|TRBJ1-1
TGCGCCAGCAGCCAATCCGGGAATCGCGGCACTGAAGCTTTCTTT
CASSQSGNRGTEAFF
>TRBD1|TRBV9|TRBJ1-1
TGTGCCAGCAGCTCTAATCCGGGACAGGGAACTGAAGCTTTCTTT
CASSSNPGQGTEAFF
>TRBD1|TRBV28|TRBJ1-1
TGTGCCAGCAGTTTCGGGGGACAGGAGGCTGAAGCTTTCTTT
CASSFGGQEAEAFF
>TRBD1|TRBV6-5|TRBJ1-2
TGTGCCAGCAGTCCTGACAGGGTGAAAGGCTACACCTTC
CASSPDRVKGYTF
>TRBD1|TRBV14|TRBJ2-7
TGTGCCAGCAGCCTACAGGGGGGAGAGCAGTACTTC
CASSLQGGEQYF
>-|TRBV7-9|TRBJ1-4
TGTGCCAGCAGCTTATCGGGACTCCTGAGTGAAAAACTGTTTTTT
CASSLSGLLSEKLFF
>TRBD1|TRBV6-5|TRBJ1-5
TGTGCCAGCAGTTTTGGACAGGGTAGCAATCAGCCCCAGCATTTT
CASSFGQGSNQPQHF
>TRBD1|TRBV19|TRBJ2-7
TGTGCCAGTAGTAAACCCGGGACAGGGGGAGACTACGAGCAGTACTTC
CASSKPGTGGDYEQYF
>-|TRBV7-2|TRBJ2-3
TGTGCCAGCAGCTCCGCGTCGCCGCCCGCAGATACGCAGTATTTT
CASSSASPPADTQYF
>-|TRBV7-9|TRBJ2-3
TGTGCCAGCAGCTCGACACAGGTCACCCCAGATACGCAGTATTTT
CASSSTQVTPDTQYF
>-|TRBV28|TRBJ1-1
TGTGCCAGCAGTTTGTACGGGGGGAACACTGAAGCTTTCTTT
CASSLYGGNTEAFF
>-|TRBV25-1|TRBJ2-5
TGTGCCAGCAGTGAATTAGAAGAGACCCAGTACTTC
CASSELEETQYF
>TRBD2|TRBV25-1|TRBJ2-1
TGTGCCAGCAGTGCTAGCGGGGGCCGGGTGAATGAGCAGTTCTTC
CASSASGGRVNEQFF
>TRBD1|TRBV11-2|TRBJ2-7
TGTGCCAGCAGCTTAGTCAACCGACAGGGGAACGAGCAGTACTTC
CASSLVNRQGNEQYF
>TRBD1|TRBV7-6|TRBJ1-1
TGTGCCAGCAGTTTCGAGGGGGCGGACACTGAAGCTTTCTTT
CASSFEGADTEAFF
>-|TRBV21-1|TRBJ1-2
TGTGCCACTTCCCGAGGCTACTATGGCTACACCTTC
CATSRGYYGYTF
>TRBD2|TRBV5-1|TRBJ2-1
TGCGCCAGCCTAGCTGGACTAGCGGGGGGCCACAATGAGCAGTTCTTC
CASLAGLAGGHNEQFF
>TRBD1|TRBV9|TRBJ1-4
TGTGCCAGCAGCGTGGGACAGGGGGCTTCTGAAAAACTGTTTTTT
CASSVGQGASEKLFF
>TRBD1|TRBV19|TRBJ1-6
TGTGCCAGTAGTGTCAACTTTGGGACAGGCTATAATTCACCCCTCCACTTT
CASSVNFGTGYNSPLHF
>TRBD1|TRBV27|TRBJ1-5
TGTGCCAGCAGTGTATCCTCGGGACAGTACAATCAGCCCCAGCATTTT
CASSVSSGQYNQPQHF
>TRBD1|TRBV5-3|TRBJ1-5
TGTGCCAGAAGCATCTGGACAGGGGAAGGGGGCTTGGATCAGCCCCAGCATTTT
CARSIWTGEGGLDQPQHF
>-|TRBV10-3|TRBJ2-3
TGTGCCATCAGTGATCCGCGGTCGGGAGATACGCAGTATTTT
CAISDPRSGDTQYF
>-|TRBV7-2|TRBJ2-1
TGTGCCAGCAGCTTAGGGAGGGGACGGACCCTCTACAATGAGCAGTTCTTC
CASSLGRGRTLYNEQFF
>-|TRBV4-1|TRBJ2-7
TGCGCCAGCAGCCACGACTCCTACGAGCAGTACTTC
CASSHDSYEQYF
>-|TRBV4-1|TRBJ2-2
TGCGCCAGCAGCCAGGCAATGAACACCGGGGAGCTGTTTTTT
CASSQAMNTGELFF
>-|TRBV7-8|TRBJ1-2
TGTGCCAGCAGCCGAGAGTTAGCTAACTATGGCTACACCTTC
CASSRELANYGYTF
>TRBD1|TRBV25-1|TRBJ1-2
TGTGCCAGCAGTACGTTGCGACAGGGGGACTATGGCTACACCTTC
CASSTLRQGDYGYTF